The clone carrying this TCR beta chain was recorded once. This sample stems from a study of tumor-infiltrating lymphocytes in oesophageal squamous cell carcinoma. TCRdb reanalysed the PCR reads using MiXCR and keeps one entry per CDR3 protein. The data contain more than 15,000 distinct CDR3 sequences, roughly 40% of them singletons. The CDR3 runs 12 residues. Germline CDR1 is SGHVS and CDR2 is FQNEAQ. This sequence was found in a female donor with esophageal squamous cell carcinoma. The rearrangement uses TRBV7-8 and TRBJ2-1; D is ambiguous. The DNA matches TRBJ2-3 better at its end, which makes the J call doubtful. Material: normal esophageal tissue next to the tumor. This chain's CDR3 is CASSFIGDTQYF. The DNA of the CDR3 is TGTGCCAGCAGCTTCATCGGAGATACGCAGTATTTT.